This TCR beta chain was sequenced for a study of cytomegalovirus exposure and HLA in healthy donors. Study details: A preliminary data release comprised around 90 million unique TCRs obtained from HLA-typed donors. General study findings and limits: Cytomegalovirus-associated status was assigned to approximately 160 TCR beta chains. Later, an analysis showed that TCR beta chains associated with HLA were more clonally expanded than others that were equally common.

This clone showed up just a few times. No antigen is known for it. V was cut by 0 bases and J by 5 bases, with 12 bases left in between. The CDR3 has 14 residues. The germline V gene has CDR1 SGHDT and CDR2 YYEEEE. Primers: 60 Vbeta forward and 13 Jbeta reverse. Profiling relied on immunoSEQ multiplex PCR, and the TCRdb table lists in-frame clones only, not all of them. The sample includes around 70,000 clones, approximately 80% of them seen just once. The chain is built from TRBV5-6 and TRBJ2-7, with D possibly matching TRBD1 (6 bases). The TCR comes from a middle-aged woman in good health and CMV-seropositive. The source material was PBMCs. In DNA form, the CDR3 reads TGTGCCAGCAGCTTGGGGTGGGGGCCCAACGAGCAGTACTTC. Translating it yields CASSLGWGPNEQYF.